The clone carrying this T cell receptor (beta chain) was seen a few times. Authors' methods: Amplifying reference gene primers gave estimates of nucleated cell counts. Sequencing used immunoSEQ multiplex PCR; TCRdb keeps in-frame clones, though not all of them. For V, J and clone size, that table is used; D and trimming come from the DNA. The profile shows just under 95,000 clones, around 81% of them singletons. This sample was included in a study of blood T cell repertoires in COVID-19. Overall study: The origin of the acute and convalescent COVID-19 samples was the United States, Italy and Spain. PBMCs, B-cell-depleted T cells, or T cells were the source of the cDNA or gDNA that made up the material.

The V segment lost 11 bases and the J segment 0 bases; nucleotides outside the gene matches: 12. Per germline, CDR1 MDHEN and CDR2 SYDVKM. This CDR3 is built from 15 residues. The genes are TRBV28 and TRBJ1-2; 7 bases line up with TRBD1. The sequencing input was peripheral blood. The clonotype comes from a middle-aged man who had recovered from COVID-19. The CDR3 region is CAARDSRPPNYGYTF. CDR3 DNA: TGTGCCGCCCGGGACAGCCGACCTCCTAACTATGGCTACACCTTC.